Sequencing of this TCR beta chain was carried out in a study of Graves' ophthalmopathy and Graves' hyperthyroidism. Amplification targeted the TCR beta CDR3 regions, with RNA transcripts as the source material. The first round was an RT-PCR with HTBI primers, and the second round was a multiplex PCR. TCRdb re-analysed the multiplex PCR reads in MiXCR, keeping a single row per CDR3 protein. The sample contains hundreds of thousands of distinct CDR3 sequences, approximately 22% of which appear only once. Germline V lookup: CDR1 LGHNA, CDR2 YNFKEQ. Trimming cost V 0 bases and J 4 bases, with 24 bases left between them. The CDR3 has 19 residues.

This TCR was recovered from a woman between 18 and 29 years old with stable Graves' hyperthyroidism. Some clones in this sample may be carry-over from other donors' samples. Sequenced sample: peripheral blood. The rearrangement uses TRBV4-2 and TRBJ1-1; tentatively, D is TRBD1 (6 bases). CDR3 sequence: CASSQDSTGNIGSRTEAFF. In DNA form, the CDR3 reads TGTGCCAGCAGCCAAGATAGTACAGGGAATATTGGATCCCGCACTGAAGCTTTCTTT.